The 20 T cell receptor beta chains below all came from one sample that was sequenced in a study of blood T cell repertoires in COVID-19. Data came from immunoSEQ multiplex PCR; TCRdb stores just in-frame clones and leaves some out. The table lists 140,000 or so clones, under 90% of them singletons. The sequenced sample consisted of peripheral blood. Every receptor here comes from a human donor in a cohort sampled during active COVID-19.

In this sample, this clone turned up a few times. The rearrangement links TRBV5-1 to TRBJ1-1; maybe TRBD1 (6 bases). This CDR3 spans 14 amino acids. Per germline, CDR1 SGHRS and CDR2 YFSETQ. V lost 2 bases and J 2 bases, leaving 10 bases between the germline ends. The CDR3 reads CASSFARGNTEAFF. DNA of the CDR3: TGCGCCAGCAGCTTTGCCAGGGGCAACACTGAAGCTTTCTTT.

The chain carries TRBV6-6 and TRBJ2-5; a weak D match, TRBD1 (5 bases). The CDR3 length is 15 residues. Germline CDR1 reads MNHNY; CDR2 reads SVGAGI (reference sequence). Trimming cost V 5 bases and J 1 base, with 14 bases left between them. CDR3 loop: CASSGNTGTQETQYF. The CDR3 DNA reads TGTGCCAGCAGTGGAAACACAGGTACCCAAGAGACCCAGTACTTC.

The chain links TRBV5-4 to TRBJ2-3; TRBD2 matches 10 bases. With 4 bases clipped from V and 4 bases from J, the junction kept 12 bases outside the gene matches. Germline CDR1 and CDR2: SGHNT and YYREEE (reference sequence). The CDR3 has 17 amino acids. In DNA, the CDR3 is TGTGCCAGCAGCCAGGGGGGGGCTAGCGGGAGATCAGATACGCAGTATTTT. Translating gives CASSQGGASGRSDTQYF.

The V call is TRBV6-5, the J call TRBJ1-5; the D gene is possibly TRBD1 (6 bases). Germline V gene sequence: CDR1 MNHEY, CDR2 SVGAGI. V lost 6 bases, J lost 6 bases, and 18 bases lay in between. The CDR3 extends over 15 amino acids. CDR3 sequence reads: CASRRNRDMGQPQHF. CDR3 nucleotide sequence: TGTGCCAGCAGACGGAACCGGGACATGGGTCAGCCCCAGCATTTT.

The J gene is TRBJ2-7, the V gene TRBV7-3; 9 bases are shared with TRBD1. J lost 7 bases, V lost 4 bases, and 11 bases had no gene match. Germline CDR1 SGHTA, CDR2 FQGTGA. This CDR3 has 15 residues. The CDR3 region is CASSSQGRQGEEQYF. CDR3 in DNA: TGTGCCAGCAGCTCCCAGGGCAGACAGGGGGAAGAGCAGTACTTC.

CDR3 DNA: TGCGCCAGCAGCCAAGCCTCCGGGAGGGAGCCCTACGAGCAGTACTTC. Translation gives CASSQASGREPYEQYF. The chain uses TRBV5-1 and TRBJ2-7, with TRBD2 matching over 8 bases. The CDR3 sequence is 16 residues long. CDR1 and CDR2 (germline): SGHRS, YFSETQ. Losses at the gene ends were 4 bases for V and 2 bases for J; bases not matched to a gene: 11.

CDR3 sequence (DNA): TGCAGCGTTGAGGAGTTTAACTATGGCTACACCTTC. This encodes CSVEEFNYGYTF. This rearrangement joins TRBV29-1 to TRBJ1-2; D ambiguous. Germline assignment: CDR1 SQVTM and CDR2 ANQGSEA. V lost 3 bases and J 1 base, leaving 6 bases between the germline ends. This CDR3 spans 12 amino acids.

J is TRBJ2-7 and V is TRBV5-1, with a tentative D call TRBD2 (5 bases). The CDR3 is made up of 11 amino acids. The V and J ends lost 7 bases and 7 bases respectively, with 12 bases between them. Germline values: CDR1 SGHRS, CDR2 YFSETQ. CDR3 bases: TGCGCCAGCGGGGAGACATCGGAGCAGTACTTC. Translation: CASGETSEQYF.

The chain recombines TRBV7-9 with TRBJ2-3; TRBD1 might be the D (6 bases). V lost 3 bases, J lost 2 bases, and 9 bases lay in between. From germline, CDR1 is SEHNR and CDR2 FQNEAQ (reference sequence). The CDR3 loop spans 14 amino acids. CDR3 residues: CASSFWTDTDTQYF. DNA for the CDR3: TGTGCCAGCAGCTTTTGGACAGACACAGATACGCAGTATTTT.

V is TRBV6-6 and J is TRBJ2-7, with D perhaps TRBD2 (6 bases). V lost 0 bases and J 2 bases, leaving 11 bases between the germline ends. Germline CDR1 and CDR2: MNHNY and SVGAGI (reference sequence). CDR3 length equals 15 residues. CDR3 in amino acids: CASSYSGGGTYEQYF. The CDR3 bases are TGTGCCAGCAGTTACTCGGGCGGAGGGACCTACGAGCAGTACTTC.

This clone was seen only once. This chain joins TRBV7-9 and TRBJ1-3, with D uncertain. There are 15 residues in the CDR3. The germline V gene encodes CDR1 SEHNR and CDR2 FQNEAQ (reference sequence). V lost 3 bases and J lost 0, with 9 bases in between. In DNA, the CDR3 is TGTGCCAGCAGCTTTTCAACTTACTCTGGAAACACCATATATTTT. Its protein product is CASSFSTYSGNTIYF.

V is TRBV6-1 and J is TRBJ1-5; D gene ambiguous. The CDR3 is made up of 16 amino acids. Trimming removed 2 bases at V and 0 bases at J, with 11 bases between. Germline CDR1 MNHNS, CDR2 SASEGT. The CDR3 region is CASSESGQYSNQPQHF. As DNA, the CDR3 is TGTGCCAGCAGTGAAAGCGGGCAGTATAGCAATCAGCCCCAGCATTTT.

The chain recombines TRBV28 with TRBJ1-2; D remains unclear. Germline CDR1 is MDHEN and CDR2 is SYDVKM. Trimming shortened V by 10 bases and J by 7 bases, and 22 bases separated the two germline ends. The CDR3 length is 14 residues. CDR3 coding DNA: TGTGCCACCTATACGGGAGGCCAGGTCGGTGGCTACACCTTC. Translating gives CATYTGGQVGGYTF.

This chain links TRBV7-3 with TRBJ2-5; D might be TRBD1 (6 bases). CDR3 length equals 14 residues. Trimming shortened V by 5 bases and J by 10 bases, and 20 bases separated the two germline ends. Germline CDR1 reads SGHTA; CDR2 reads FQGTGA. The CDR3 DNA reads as TGTGCCAGCAGCAAAGGGAGTCCAGGGGAAGGCCAGTACTTC. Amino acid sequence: CASSKGSPGEGQYF.

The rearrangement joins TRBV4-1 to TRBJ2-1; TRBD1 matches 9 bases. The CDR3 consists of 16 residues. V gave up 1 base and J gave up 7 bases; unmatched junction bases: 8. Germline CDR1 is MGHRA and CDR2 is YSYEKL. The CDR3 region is CASSQVRGQGLNEQFF. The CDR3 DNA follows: TGCGCCAGCAGCCAAGTTCGGGGACAGGGTCTGAATGAGCAGTTCTTC.

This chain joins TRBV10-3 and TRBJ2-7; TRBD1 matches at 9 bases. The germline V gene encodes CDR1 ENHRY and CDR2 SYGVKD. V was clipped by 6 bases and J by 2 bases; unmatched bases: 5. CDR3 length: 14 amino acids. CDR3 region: CAIRGGTGTYEQYF. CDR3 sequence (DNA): TGTGCCATCAGGGGAGGGACAGGGACCTACGAGCAGTACTTC.

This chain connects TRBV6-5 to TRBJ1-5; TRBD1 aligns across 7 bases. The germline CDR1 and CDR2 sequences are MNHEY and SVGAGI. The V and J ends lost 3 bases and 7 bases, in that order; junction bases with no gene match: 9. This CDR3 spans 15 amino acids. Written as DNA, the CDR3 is TGTGCCAGCAGTTATCACAGGGGATCAGGGCAGCCCCAGCATTTT. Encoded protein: CASSYHRGSGQPQHF.

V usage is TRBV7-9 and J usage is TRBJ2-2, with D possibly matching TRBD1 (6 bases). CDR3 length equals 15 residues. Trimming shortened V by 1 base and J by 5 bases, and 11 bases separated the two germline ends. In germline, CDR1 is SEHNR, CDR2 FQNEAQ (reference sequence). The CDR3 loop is CASSLDRVRTGELFF. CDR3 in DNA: TGTGCCAGCAGCTTAGACAGGGTGCGAACCGGGGAGCTGTTTTTT.

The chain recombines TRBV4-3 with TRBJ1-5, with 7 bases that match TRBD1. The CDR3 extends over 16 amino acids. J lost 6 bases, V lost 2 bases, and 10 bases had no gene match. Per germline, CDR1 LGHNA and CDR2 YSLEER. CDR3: CASSQRLTGTGQPQHF. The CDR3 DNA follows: TGCGCCAGCAGCCAACGCTTGACAGGGACGGGTCAGCCCCAGCATTTT.

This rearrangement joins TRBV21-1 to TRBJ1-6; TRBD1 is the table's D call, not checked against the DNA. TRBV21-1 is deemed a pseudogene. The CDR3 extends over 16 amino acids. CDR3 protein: CASSNKWQGGNSPLHF. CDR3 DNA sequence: TGTGCCAGCAGCAATAAGTGGCAGGGGGGTAATTCACCCCTCCACTTT.